The subject of this entry is one TCR beta chain. Source study methods: Quantification of nucleated cells was approximated via reference gene primer amplification. Method: immunoSEQ multiplex PCR; TCRdb's copy keeps in-frame clones and lacks some. V and J calls and clone size are given by that table; D and trimming were obtained from the DNA. The sample lists about 290,000 clones; approximately 88% were seen once. These data belong to a study of blood T cell repertoires in COVID-19. Turning to the study itself: The cDNA or gDNA used as material had been derived from T cells, B-cell-depleted T cells, or PBMCs.

Study members were between roughly 18 and 100 years old and lived in 25 or so US regions. In assigning cohorts, the study relied on participant-reported clinical history. V was pared by 6 bases and J by 1 base, with 6 bases of the junction left unmatched. Germline CDR1 LGHDT, CDR2 YNNKEL (reference sequence). The CDR3 is 15 amino acids. The genes are TRBV3-1 (or the pseudogene TRBV3-2) and TRBJ2-5; 9 bases match TRBD2. What was sequenced was PBMCs or T cells enriched from blood (not recorded which). This sequence was found in a middle-aged woman who had recovered from COVID-19. CDR3 in DNA: TGTGCCAGCAGAAATGGGCGGGGGGGCCAAGAGACCCAGTACTTC. This translates into CASRNGRGGQETQYF.